Following are 20 T cell receptor beta chains from one sample sequenced in a study of blood T cell repertoires in COVID-19. Sequencing was performed with immunoSEQ multiplex PCR; in TCRdb, only in-frame clones are kept and a portion is missing. The data contain under 300,000 clones, 84% of them singletons. Sequenced: peripheral blood. Source of these receptors: a woman aged 35 to 49 who had recovered from COVID-19.

The J gene is TRBJ1-1, the V gene TRBV28; D not certain. Trimming cost V 7 bases and J 0 bases, with 9 bases left between them. The CDR3 is made up of 13 amino acids. Germline V gene lookup returns CDR1 MDHEN and CDR2 SYDVKM. This CDR3 reads CASTDFLNTEAFF. The CDR3 DNA follows: TGTGCCAGCACGGACTTCTTGAACACTGAAGCTTTCTTT.

This sequence joins TRBV7-8 and TRBJ2-3; D is unclear. The germline V gene has CDR1 SGHVS and CDR2 FQNEAQ. The length of the CDR3 is 17 residues. V gave up 8 bases and J gave up 0 bases, with 21 bases separating them. As DNA, the CDR3 is TGTGCCAGCTGCCCGCAAGGAGTTCTTACTAGCACAGATACGCAGTATTTT. Translation gives CASCPQGVLTSTDTQYF.

The chain employs TRBV29-1 and TRBJ1-2, with 9 bases fitting TRBD1. In germline, CDR1 is SQVTM, CDR2 ANQGSEA. The length of the CDR3 is 13 residues. Trimming removed 5 bases from V and 5 bases from J; junction bases left unmatched: 6. The DNA for the CDR3 is TGCAGCGTTAAATACGGGACAGGGTATGGCTACACCTTC. Protein sequence: CSVKYGTGYGYTF.

The chain joins TRBV11-3 to TRBJ1-1, with D hard to call. The CDR3 is made up of 15 amino acids. Trimming shortened V by 0 bases and J by 6 bases, and 14 bases separated the two germline ends. Germline V lookup: CDR1 SGHNT, CDR2 YENEEA. CDR3: CASSLDTAGYAEAFF. CDR3 bases: TGTGCCAGCAGCTTAGATACAGCGGGGTACGCTGAAGCTTTCTTT.

The chain employs TRBV4-1 and TRBJ2-3; 14 bases are shared with TRBD2. With 3 bases clipped from V and 10 bases from J, the junction kept 9 bases outside the gene matches. Germline lookup yields CDR1 MGHRA and CDR2 YSYEKL. The CDR3 is 16 residues long. The CDR3 DNA reads as TGCGCCAGCAGCCAGCCGACTAGCGGGGGGGCCAATCCGCAGTATTTT. It translates to CASSQPTSGGANPQYF.

The CDR3 sequence: CASSIQAGAYEQYF. The CDR3 nucleotides read TGTGCCAGTAGTATTCAAGCGGGAGCCTACGAGCAGTACTTC. The V gene is TRBV19, the J gene TRBJ2-7; 8 bases align to TRBD2. V lost 3 bases and J lost 2; bases outside the gene matches: 3. Germline values: CDR1 LNHDA, CDR2 SQIVND (reference sequence). The CDR3 totals 14 residues.

This clone was counted between two and nine times. This chain uses TRBV19 with TRBJ2-3; the match to TRBD2 covers 9 bases. Germline V gene sequence: CDR1 LNHDA, CDR2 SQIVND (reference sequence). Losses at the gene ends were 6 bases for V and 3 bases for J; bases not matched to a gene: 16. The CDR3 loop spans 18 amino acids. For the CDR3, the DNA is TGTGCCAGTAGCCCTCAACCGGGACTAGCTTATGGAACAGATACGCAGTATTTT. Its translation: CASSPQPGLAYGTDTQYF.

The gene calls are TRBV30 and TRBJ2-1, with D perhaps matching TRBD1 (5 bases). The CDR3 runs 13 residues. Trimming shortened V by 2 bases and J by 3 bases, and 8 bases separated the two germline ends. From germline, CDR1 is GTSNPN and CDR2 SVGIG (reference sequence). Written as DNA, the CDR3 is TGTGCCTGGAGTACAGGAATCTACAATGAGCAGTTCTTC. Protein sequence: CAWSTGIYNEQFF.

The chain joins TRBV3-1 (or the pseudogene TRBV3-2) to TRBJ2-3; the D gene is possibly TRBD2 (6 bases). V lost 4 bases and J 1 base, leaving 12 bases between the germline ends. The CDR3 has 15 amino acids. Germline CDR1 and CDR2: LGHDT and YNNKEL (reference sequence). The CDR3: CASSPDWRGTDTQYF. The CDR3, as DNA: TGTGCCAGCAGCCCCGACTGGAGGGGCACAGATACGCAGTATTTT.

The chain carries TRBV15 and TRBJ2-7; 10 bases map to TRBD1. The CDR3 contains 15 residues. Germline CDR1 and CDR2: LNHNV and YYDKDF (reference sequence). Trimming cost V 3 bases and J 5 bases; bases outside gene matches: 7. The CDR3: CATSSRQGASNEQYF. DNA for the CDR3: TGTGCCACCAGCAGTCGACAGGGGGCGTCGAACGAGCAGTACTTC.

This chain uses TRBV11-2 with TRBJ2-7; 8 bases line up with TRBD1. CDR3 size: 17 residues. J gave up 2 bases and V 3 bases, and 12 bases lay outside the gene matches. Germline V gene data show CDR1 as SGHAT and CDR2 as FQNNGV. The CDR3 loop reads CASSFLAGQASTYEQYF. The DNA for the CDR3 is TGTGCCAGCAGCTTCCTGGCGGGACAGGCGAGCACCTACGAGCAGTACTTC.

The chain recombines TRBV9 with TRBJ2-3; TRBD1 aligns across 7 bases. CDR3 length equals 17 residues. Germline V lookup: CDR1 SGDLS, CDR2 YYNGEE. Trimming cost V 4 bases and J 0 bases; bases outside gene matches: 11. The CDR3 DNA is TGTGCCAGCAGCCCGAGGGACAGATCATCTAGCACAGATACGCAGTATTTT. It specifies CASSPRDRSSSTDTQYF.

The CDR3 nucleotides read TGTGCTAGTGGTCCCGGGGGGGCGCTTTCCGGGGAGCTGTTTTTT. Protein sequence: CASGPGGALSGELFF. The rearrangement joins TRBV12-5 to TRBJ2-2; 8 nucleotides align to TRBD2. The CDR3 extends over 15 amino acids. Per the germline V gene, CDR1 is LGHNT and CDR2 is FRNRAP. The V and J ends lost 5 bases and 6 bases, in that order; junction bases with no gene match: 8.

The chain couples TRBV6-6 to TRBJ1-2; D might be TRBD1 (5 bases). Germline loops: CDR1 MNHNY, CDR2 SVGAGI (reference sequence). Trimming removed 0 bases at V and 12 bases at J, with 14 bases between. This CDR3 is 13 amino acids long. CDR3 in amino acids: CASSYSITAGDTF. CDR3 nucleotides: TGTGCCAGCAGTTACTCGATCACCGCGGGGGACACCTTC.

This clone appeared many times. This chain joins TRBV2 and TRBJ1-5; D might be TRBD1 (5 bases). This CDR3 contains 15 residues. Germline-derived CDR1 and CDR2 are SNHLY and FYNNEI. V was trimmed by 0 bases and J by 7 bases, leaving 13 bases between them. CDR3 in DNA: TGTGCCAGCAGTGAAGCTGCCAGGGTCGGACAGCCCCAGCATTTT. It yields the protein CASSEAARVGQPQHF.

The chain uses TRBV6-4 and TRBJ1-2; D not certain. The CDR3 runs to 14 residues. Per germline, CDR1 MRHNA and CDR2 SNTAGT. V was clipped by 0 bases and J by 4 bases, with 9 bases between them. The CDR3 is CASSDSGGLYGYTF. The CDR3 DNA reads as TGTGCCAGCAGTGACTCGGGCGGGCTCTATGGCTACACCTTC.

The V gene is TRBV2, the J gene TRBJ2-2, with a possible D match to TRBD2 (5 bases). Germline values: CDR1 SNHLY, CDR2 FYNNEI. This CDR3 comprises 14 residues. Trimming removed 5 bases from V and 5 bases from J, with 12 bases in between. The CDR3 protein is CASSPRTGTGELFF. CDR3 coding DNA: TGTGCCAGCAGTCCCCGGACGGGGACCGGGGAGCTGTTTTTT.

The CDR3 here is CASSPPGQAGGYTF. In DNA form, the CDR3 reads TGTGCCAGCAGTCCCCCGGGACAGGCTGGAGGCTACACCTTC. The chain employs TRBV2 and TRBJ1-2; TRBD1 matches 8 bases. The CDR3 extends over 14 amino acids. The V segment lost 5 bases and the J segment 8 bases; nucleotides outside the gene matches: 10. Germline V gene lookup returns CDR1 SNHLY and CDR2 FYNNEI.

This chain joins TRBV2 and TRBJ1-2; 8 bases agree with TRBD1. Germline V gives CDR1 SNHLY, CDR2 FYNNEI. There are 12 residues in the CDR3. V trimming: 7 bases; J trimming: 8 bases; junction bases outside the gene matches: 6. Written as DNA, the CDR3 is TGTGCCAGCATGGCAGGGGGCGGGGGCTACACCTTC. This gives the protein CASMAGGGGYTF.

In its sample, this clone was seen once. The rearrangement links TRBV3-1 (or the pseudogene TRBV3-2) to TRBJ1-6; 7 nucleotides line up with TRBD1. The CDR3 length is 16 residues. Germline CDR1 reads LGHDT; CDR2 reads YNNKEL (reference sequence). The V segment lost 1 base and the J segment 7 bases; nucleotides outside the gene matches: 7. CDR3 amino acids: CASSQAIGTANSPLHF. Written as DNA, the CDR3 is TGTGCCAGCAGCCAAGCTATTGGGACAGCAAATTCACCCCTCCACTTT.